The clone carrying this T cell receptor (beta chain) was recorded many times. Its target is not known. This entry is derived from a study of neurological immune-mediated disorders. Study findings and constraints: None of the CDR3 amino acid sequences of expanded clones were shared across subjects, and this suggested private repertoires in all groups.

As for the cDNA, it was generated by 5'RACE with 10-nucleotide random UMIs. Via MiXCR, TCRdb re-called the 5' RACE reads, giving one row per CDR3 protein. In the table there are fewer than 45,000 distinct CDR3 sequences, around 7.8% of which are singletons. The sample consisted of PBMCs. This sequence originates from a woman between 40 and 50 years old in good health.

This CDR3 reads CASRRLAGGMDEQFF. In nucleotides, the CDR3 is TGTGCCAGCAGGCGACTAGCGGGGGGGATGGATGAGCAGTTCTTC. This rearrangement joins TRBV6-6 to TRBJ2-1, with 14 bases that match TRBD2. Germline-derived CDR1 and CDR2 are MNHNY and SVGAGI (reference sequence). The CDR3 extends over 15 amino acids. V was clipped by 6 bases and J by 8 bases; unmatched bases: 6.